This T cell receptor beta chain is drawn from a study of blood T cell repertoires in COVID-19. For the study at large: Samples came from the United States, Italy and Spain, spanning acute and convalescent COVID-19. In each case, the material was cDNA or gDNA derived from T cells, B-cell-depleted T cells, or PBMCs.

V lost 3 bases and J lost 0, with 12 bases in between. From germline, CDR1 is SNHLY and CDR2 FYNNEI. The CDR3 is 15 amino acids. In the original processing: By means of reference gene primer amplification, nucleated cell counts were estimated. The assay was immunoSEQ multiplex PCR, and TCRdb's table has in-frame clones only and misses some. D and trimming were read from the DNA, whereas the V and J calls and clone size are those reported in that table. This sample yields a few hundred thousand clones, of which about nine tenths are seen a single time; around 10% belongs to the top ten. What was sequenced was peripheral blood. This clonotype was sampled from a man in his forties who had recovered from COVID-19. The J gene is TRBJ2-7, the V gene TRBV2; D is perhaps TRBD2 (6 bases). CDR3 nucleotides: TGTGCCAGCAGTGACCGGGGGACGAGCTCCTACGAGCAGTACTTC. Translating gives CASSDRGTSSYEQYF.